This entry describes one T cell receptor (beta chain). Its antigen is unknown. V shed 3 bases and J 2 bases; nucleotides not matched to a gene: 4. Germline CDR1 reads SGHTA; CDR2 reads FQGTGA. The CDR3 has 15 residues. The data were taken from a study of CD8+CD57+ T cells in acquired aplastic anemia. About the study: The sorted CD4+ and CD8+ cells yielded an average approximately 3.3 ug of DNA.

Both TCR beta VDJ combination and CDR3 sequence profiling were carried out. Genomic DNA was the template for this profiling. TCRdb independently ran MiXCR on the reads; one entry per CDR3 protein. The repertoire holds a few hundred thousand distinct CDR3 sequences, roughly 33% seen once, with 0.95% to 1.3% in the top ten. Study-wide points: Patients and controls shared approximately 30 CD8+ CDR3 sequences. Patients were compared with controls for CD8+ Simpson's diversity, and no significant difference emerged.

The sample consisted of sorted CD4+, CD8+, or CD8+CD57+ T cells (not recorded which) from PBMCs. J is TRBJ2-7 and V is TRBV7-3, with 10 nucleotides matching TRBD1. The sequence derives from a human donor in good health, serving as a control. The CDR3 is CASSLGTGAAYEQYF. CDR3 bases: TGTGCCAGCAGCTTGGGGACAGGGGCCGCCTACGAGCAGTACTTC.